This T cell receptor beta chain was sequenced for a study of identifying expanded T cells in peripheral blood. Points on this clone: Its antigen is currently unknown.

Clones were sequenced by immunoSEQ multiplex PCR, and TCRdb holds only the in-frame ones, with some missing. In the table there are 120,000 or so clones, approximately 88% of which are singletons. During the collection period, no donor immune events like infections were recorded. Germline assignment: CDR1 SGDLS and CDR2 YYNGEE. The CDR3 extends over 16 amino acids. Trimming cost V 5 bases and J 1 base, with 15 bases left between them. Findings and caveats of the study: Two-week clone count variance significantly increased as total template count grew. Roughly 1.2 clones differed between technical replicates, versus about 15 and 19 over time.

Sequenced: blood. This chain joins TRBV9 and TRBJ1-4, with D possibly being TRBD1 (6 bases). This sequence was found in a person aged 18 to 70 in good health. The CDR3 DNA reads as TGTGCCAGCAGAGGGGGGCTAGGAGGAACTAATGAAAAACTGTTTTTT. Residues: CASRGGLGGTNEKLFF.